These 15 T cell receptor beta chains originate from one sample sequenced in a study of T-cell reconstitution after alpha-beta-depleted transplantation in children. Molecular barcoding with unique molecular identifiers was used for the TCRbeta library. In TCRdb, the PCR reads were re-called with MiXCR into one record per CDR3 protein. Of around 230,000 distinct CDR3 sequences in the sample, approximately 15% are singletons; the top ten hold roughly two fifths. Here the sequenced sample was PBMCs, mostly from graft donor cells, taken 360 days after TCRalphabeta/CD19-depleted stem cell transplant. All receptors come from a male patient aged 2 to 10 who had a stem cell transplant for acute lymphoblastic leukemia, so the T cells may come from the graft donor.

This clonotype was counted a few times. The rearrangement uses TRBV6-1 and TRBJ2-5; 10 bases are shared with TRBD2. Germline V CDR1 and CDR2: MNHNS, SASEGT. With V trimmed by 8 bases and J by 2 bases, 8 bases remained unmatched. The CDR3 runs 15 residues. The CDR3 sequence is CASGNGLAAQETQYF. The CDR3 nucleotides are TGTGCCAGCGGAAATGGACTAGCGGCTCAAGAGACCCAGTACTTC.

The genes are TRBV29-1 and TRBJ2-7; D remains unclear. Per germline, CDR1 SQVTM and CDR2 ANQGSEA. The CDR3 spans 14 residues. The V end was cut by 4 bases, the J end by 3 bases, with 16 bases between. Written as DNA, the CDR3 is TGCAGCGTTGTTATAGCACTGGGCATCTACGAGCAGTACTTC. Its translation is CSVVIALGIYEQYF.

V and J are TRBV6-2 or TRBV6-3 and TRBJ1-5, with D possibly being TRBD1 (5 bases). CDR3 length equals 12 residues. Between the trimmed V and J ends, which lost 6 bases and 7 bases, there was a span of 10 bases. Germline values: CDR1 MNHEY, CDR2 SVGEGT. CDR3 residues: CASRQGGQPQHF. The CDR3 DNA sequence: TGTGCCAGCAGGCAGGGTGGACAGCCCCAGCATTTT.

The rearrangement joins TRBV11-2 to TRBJ2-3; no firm D call. The CDR3 length is 15 residues. Trimming took 2 bases from V and 3 from J, leaving 12 bases between them. The germline V gene has CDR1 SGHAT and CDR2 FQNNGV. The CDR3 reads CASSLLGRQTDTQYF. The CDR3 region has the DNA TGTGCCAGCAGCTTACTGGGTCGCCAAACAGATACGCAGTATTTT.

The chain carries TRBV20-1 and TRBJ2-1; D is perhaps TRBD1 (5 bases). CDR3 length: 12 residues. Germline values: CDR1 DFQATT, CDR2 SNEGSKA (reference sequence). Between the trimmed V and J ends, which lost 6 bases and 3 bases, there was a span of 9 bases. CDR3 DNA: TGCAGTGCCACACAGGACTACAATGAGCAGTTCTTC. It is translated as CSATQDYNEQFF.

This clonotype was observed a few times. The CDR3 reads CASSQTRTTLAKNIQYF. The DNA for the CDR3 is TGTGCCAGCAGCCAAACCCGGACTACTCTAGCCAAAAACATTCAGTACTTC. The chain has TRBV3-1 and TRBJ2-4, with a tentative D call TRBD2 (6 bases). Germline CDR1 LGHDT, CDR2 YNNKEL (reference sequence). V lost 2 bases to trimming and J lost 0 bases, with 14 bases between them. The CDR3 is made up of 17 amino acids.

This clonotype was recorded a few times. The chain joins TRBV12-3 or TRBV12-4 to TRBJ2-5; perhaps D is TRBD1 or TRBD2 (5 bases each). The V end was cut by 6 bases, the J end by 4 bases, with 15 bases between. The CDR3 has 14 amino acids. CDR3 in amino acids: CASSPGAQVETQYF. The CDR3 bases are TGTGCCAGCAGCCCCGGGGCTCAGGTAGAGACCCAGTACTTC.

This chain uses TRBV11-2 with TRBJ1-2; D ambiguous. The CDR3 covers 16 residues. Between the trimmed V and J ends, which lost 1 base and 4 bases, there was a span of 16 bases. From germline, CDR1 is SGHAT and CDR2 FQNNGV. CDR3 bases: TGTGCCAGCAGCTTAGGCCCCCGAACAAGTATCTATGGCTACACCTTC. It is translated as CASSLGPRTSIYGYTF.

The chain is built from TRBV6-1 and TRBJ2-1; TRBD2 matches at 11 bases. The CDR3 consists of 18 residues. The V and J ends lost 1 base and 5 bases, in that order; junction bases with no gene match: 10. Germline values: CDR1 MNHNS, CDR2 SASEGT. CDR3 in amino acids: CASSEGLAGTLYHNEQFF. CDR3 bases: TGTGCCAGCAGTGAAGGACTAGCGGGGACCTTGTATCACAATGAGCAGTTCTTC.

Ten or more counts support this clonotype. The V and J genes are TRBV18 and TRBJ1-2; D possibly corresponds to TRBD1 (5 bases). The germline V and J ends were trimmed by 0 bases and 0 bases, with 11 bases remaining between them. Germline CDR1 and CDR2: KGHSH and LQKENI. CDR3 size: 16 residues. The CDR3 DNA reads TGTGCCAGCTCACCACCTCTTTGGGGGACTAACTATGGCTACACCTTC. This sequence encodes CASSPPLWGTNYGYTF.

This clonotype was seen a few times. This sequence joins TRBV25-1 and TRBJ2-3; 10 positions match TRBD2. CDR1 and CDR2 (germline): MGHDK, SYGVNS. V gave up 6 bases and J gave up 2 bases; unmatched junction bases: 5. CDR3 length: 15 residues. The CDR3 protein is CASSPAGGITDTQYF. CDR3 DNA: TGTGCCAGCAGCCCAGCGGGGGGGATCACAGATACGCAGTATTTT.

There are a few counts of this clonotype. The V and J genes are TRBV12-3 or TRBV12-4 and TRBJ2-5; no reliable D call. The V end lost 3 bases, the J end lost 0 bases, and 8 bases lay between the germline ends. The CDR3 covers 14 residues. The CDR3 loop is CASSFGPDQETQYF. In DNA form, the CDR3 reads TGTGCCAGCAGTTTTGGGCCAGACCAAGAGACCCAGTACTTC.

The chain couples TRBV18 to TRBJ2-3, with 7 bases lining up with TRBD1. V lost 5 bases, J lost 5 bases, and 10 bases stayed unmatched. The germline gives CDR1 KGHSH, CDR2 LQKENI. The CDR3 runs to 15 residues. CDR3 in DNA: TGTGCCAGCTCATCGACAGGGCGGTGGGGAGATACGCAGTATTTT. The encoded protein is CASSSTGRWGDTQYF.

V is TRBV11-2 and J is TRBJ2-1; D is possibly TRBD1 (5 bases). The germline CDR1 and CDR2 sequences are SGHAT and FQNNGV. With 0 bases removed from V and 6 bases from J, the gap between germline ends came to 12 bases. The length of the CDR3 is 15 residues. The CDR3 DNA reads TGTGCCAGCAGCTTAGATAGCACAGGCCGCAATGAGCAGTTCTTC. Its translation: CASSLDSTGRNEQFF.

The table lists this clonotype with a few counts. V gene TRBV12-3 or TRBV12-4 combines with J gene TRBJ2-1; 8 positions agree with TRBD1. With V trimmed by 6 bases and J by 8 bases, 6 bases remained unmatched. The CDR3 runs to 13 residues. The CDR3 spells CASSPGTGDEQFF. As DNA, the CDR3 is TGTGCCAGCAGCCCCGGGACAGGCGATGAGCAGTTCTTC.